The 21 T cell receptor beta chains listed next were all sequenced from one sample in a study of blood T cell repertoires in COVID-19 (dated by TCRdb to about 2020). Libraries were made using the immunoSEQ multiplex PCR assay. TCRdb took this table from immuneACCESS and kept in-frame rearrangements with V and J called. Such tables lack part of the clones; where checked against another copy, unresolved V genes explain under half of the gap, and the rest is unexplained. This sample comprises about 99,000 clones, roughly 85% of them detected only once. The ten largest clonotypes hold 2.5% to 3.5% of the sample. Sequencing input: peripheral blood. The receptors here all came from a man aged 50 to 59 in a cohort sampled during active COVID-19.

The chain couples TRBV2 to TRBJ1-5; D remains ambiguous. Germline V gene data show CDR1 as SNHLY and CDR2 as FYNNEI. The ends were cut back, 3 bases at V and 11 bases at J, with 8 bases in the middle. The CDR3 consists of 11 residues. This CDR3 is CASSDDMAQHF. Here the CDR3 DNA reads TGTGCCAGCAGTGACGACATGGCCCAGCATTTT. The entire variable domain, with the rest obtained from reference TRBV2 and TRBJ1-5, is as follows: EPEVTQTPSHQVTQMGQEVILRCVPISNHLYFYWYRQILGQKVEFLVSFYNNEISEKSEIFDDQFSVERPDGSNFTLKIRSTKLEDSAMYFCASSDDMAQHFGDGTRLSIL.

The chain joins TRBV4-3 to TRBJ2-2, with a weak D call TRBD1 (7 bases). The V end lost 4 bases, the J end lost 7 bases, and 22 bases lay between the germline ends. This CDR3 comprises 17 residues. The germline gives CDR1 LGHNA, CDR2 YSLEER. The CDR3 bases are TGCGCCAGCAGCCGGAGGGGAGGACAGGACGGAGTCGGGGAGCTGTTTTTT. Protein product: CASSRRGGQDGVGELFF.

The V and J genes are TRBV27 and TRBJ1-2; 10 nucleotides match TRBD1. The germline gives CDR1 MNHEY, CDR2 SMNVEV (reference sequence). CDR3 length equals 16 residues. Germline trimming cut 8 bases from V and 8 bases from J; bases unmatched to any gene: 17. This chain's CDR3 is CASGSTPGQGMRGYTF. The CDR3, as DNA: TGTGCCAGCGGATCAACGCCGGGACAGGGGATGCGCGGCTACACCTTC.

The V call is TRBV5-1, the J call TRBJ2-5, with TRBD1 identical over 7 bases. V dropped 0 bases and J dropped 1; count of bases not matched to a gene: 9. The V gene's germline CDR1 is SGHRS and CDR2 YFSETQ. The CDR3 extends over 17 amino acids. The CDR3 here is CASSLGANSGGQETQYF. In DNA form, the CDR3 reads TGCGCCAGCAGCTTGGGGGCCAATTCAGGGGGCCAAGAGACCCAGTACTTC.

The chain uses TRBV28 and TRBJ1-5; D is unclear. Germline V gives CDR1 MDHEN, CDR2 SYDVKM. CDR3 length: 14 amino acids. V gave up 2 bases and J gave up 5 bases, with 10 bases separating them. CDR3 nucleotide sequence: TGTGCCAGCAGTTTAAAATACAACGATCAGCCCCAGCATTTT. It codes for CASSLKYNDQPQHF.

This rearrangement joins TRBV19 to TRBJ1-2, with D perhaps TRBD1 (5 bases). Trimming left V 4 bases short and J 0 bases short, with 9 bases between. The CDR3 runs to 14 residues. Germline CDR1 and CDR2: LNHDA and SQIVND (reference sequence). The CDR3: CASSTDKSNYGYTF. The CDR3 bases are TGTGCCAGTAGTACGGACAAATCTAACTATGGCTACACCTTC.

CDR3 coding DNA: TGCGCCAGCAGCCAGGGCACGGCGGGGAATGAGCAGTTCTTC. Its translation: CASSQGTAGNEQFF. The chain links TRBV4-3 to TRBJ2-1; D may be TRBD2 (6 bases). The germline V and J ends were trimmed by 3 bases and 7 bases, with 13 bases remaining between them. The length of the CDR3 is 14 residues. Germline loops: CDR1 LGHNA, CDR2 YSLEER.

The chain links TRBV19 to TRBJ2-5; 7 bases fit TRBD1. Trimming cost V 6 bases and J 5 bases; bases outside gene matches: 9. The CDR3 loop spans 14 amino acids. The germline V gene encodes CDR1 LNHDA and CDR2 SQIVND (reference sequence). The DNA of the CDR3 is TGTGCCAGTAGCATGGGACAGAGAGGTGAGACCCAGTACTTC. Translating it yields CASSMGQRGETQYF.

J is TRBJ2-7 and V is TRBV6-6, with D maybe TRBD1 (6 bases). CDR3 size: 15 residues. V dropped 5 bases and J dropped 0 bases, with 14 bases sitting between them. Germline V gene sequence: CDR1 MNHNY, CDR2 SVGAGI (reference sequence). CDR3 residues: CASSQWTDSSYEQYF. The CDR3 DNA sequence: TGTGCCAGCAGTCAGTGGACAGATTCCTCCTACGAGCAGTACTTC.

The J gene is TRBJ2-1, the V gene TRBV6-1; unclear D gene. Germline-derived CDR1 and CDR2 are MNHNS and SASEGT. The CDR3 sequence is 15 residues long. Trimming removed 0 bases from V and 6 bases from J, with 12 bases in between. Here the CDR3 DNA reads TGTGCCAGCAGTGAAGCAGTCGCAGGTAGCAATGAGCAGTTCTTC. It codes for CASSEAVAGSNEQFF.

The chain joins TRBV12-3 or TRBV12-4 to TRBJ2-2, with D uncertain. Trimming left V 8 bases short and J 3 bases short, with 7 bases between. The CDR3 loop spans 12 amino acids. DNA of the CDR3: TGTGCCAGCGATGGGCACACCGGGGAGCTGTTTTTT. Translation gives CASDGHTGELFF.

The CDR3 nucleotides read TGCGCCAGCAGCCACCTCCGGGACAGCCAAGAGACCCAGTACTTC. Translated, it gives CASSHLRDSQETQYF. J is TRBJ2-5 and V is TRBV4-3; TRBD1 agrees at 7 bases. V was clipped by 3 bases and J by 1 base; unmatched bases: 5. Germline-derived CDR1 and CDR2 are LGHNA and YSLEER. This CDR3 region has 15 residues.

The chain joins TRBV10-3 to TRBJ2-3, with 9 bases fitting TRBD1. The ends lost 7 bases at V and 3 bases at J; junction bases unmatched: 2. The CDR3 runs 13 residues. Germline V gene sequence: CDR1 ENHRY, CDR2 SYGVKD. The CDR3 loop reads CAIKGQGTDTQYF. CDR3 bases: TGTGCCATCAAGGGACAGGGAACAGATACGCAGTATTTT.

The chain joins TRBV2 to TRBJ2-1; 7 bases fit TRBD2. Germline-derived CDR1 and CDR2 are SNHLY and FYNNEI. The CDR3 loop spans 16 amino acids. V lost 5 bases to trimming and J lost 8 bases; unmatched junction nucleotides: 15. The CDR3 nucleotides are TGTGCCAGCAGTCTTGCCGGGGGGAGGCGTACCTATGAGCAGTTCTTC. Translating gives CASSLAGGRRTYEQFF. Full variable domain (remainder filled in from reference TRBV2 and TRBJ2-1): EPEVTQTPSHQVTQMGQEVILRCVPISNHLYFYWYRQILGQKVEFLVSFYNNEISEKSEIFDDQFSVERPDGSNFTLKIRSTKLEDSAMYFCASSLAGGRRTYEQFFGPGTRLTVL.

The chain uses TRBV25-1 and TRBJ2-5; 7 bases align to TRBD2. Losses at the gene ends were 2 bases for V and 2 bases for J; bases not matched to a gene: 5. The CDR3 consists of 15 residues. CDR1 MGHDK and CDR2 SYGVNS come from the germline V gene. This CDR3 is CASSEPAGSQETQYF. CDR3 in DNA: TGTGCCAGCAGTGAACCAGCGGGGAGTCAAGAGACCCAGTACTTC. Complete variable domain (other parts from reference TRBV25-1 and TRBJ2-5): EADIYQTPRYLVIGTGKKITLECSQTMGHDKMYWYQQDPGMELHLIHYSYGVNSTEKGDLSSESTVSRIRTEHFPLTLESARPSHTSQYLCASSEPAGSQETQYFGPGTRLLVL.

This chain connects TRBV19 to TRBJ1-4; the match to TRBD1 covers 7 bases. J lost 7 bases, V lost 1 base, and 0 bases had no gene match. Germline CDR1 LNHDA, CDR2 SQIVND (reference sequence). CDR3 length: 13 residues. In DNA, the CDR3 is TGTGCCAGTAGTATAGGGACAGGTGAAAAACTGTTTTTT. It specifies CASSIGTGEKLFF.

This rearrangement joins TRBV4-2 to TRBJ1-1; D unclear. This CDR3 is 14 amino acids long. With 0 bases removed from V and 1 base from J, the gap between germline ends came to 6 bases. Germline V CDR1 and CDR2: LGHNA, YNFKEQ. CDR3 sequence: CASSQDSKNTEAFF. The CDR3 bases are TGTGCCAGCAGCCAAGATTCTAAGAACACTGAAGCTTTCTTT.

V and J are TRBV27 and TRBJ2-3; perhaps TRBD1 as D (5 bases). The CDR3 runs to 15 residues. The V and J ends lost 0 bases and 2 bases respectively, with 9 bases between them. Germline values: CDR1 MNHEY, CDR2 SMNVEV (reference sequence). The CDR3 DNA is TGTGCCAGCAGTTTATCGGGGCACTACACAGATACGCAGTATTTT. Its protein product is CASSLSGHYTDTQYF.

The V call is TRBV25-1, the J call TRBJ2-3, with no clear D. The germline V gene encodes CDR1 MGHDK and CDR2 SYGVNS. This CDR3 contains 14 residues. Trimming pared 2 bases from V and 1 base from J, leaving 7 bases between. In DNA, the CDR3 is TGTGCCAGCAGTGAAATCTACCGCACAGATACGCAGTATTTT. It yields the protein CASSEIYRTDTQYF.

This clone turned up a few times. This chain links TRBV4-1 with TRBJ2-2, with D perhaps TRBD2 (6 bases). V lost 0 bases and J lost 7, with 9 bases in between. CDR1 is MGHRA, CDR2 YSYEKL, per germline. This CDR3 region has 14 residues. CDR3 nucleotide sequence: TGCGCCAGCAGCCAAGAGGAGGGTGACGGGGAGCTGTTTTTT. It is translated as CASSQEEGDGELFF.

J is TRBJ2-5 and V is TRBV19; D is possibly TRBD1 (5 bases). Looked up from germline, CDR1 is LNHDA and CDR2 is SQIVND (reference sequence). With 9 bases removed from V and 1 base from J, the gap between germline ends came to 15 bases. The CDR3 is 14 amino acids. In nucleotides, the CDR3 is TGTGCCAGCCCATCAGTAGGGGCCCAAGAGACCCAGTACTTC. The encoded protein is CASPSVGAQETQYF.